The TCR beta chain under discussion was sequenced for a study of cytomegalovirus exposure and HLA in healthy donors. Regarding this clone: Antigen: not known.

V was clipped by 5 bases and J by 5 bases, with 15 bases between them. From germline, CDR1 is SGHTA and CDR2 FQGNSA. CDR3 length: 14 residues. 13 Jbeta primers and 60 Vbeta primers were used for the PCR. The table came from immunoSEQ multiplex PCR; TCRdb's copy has only in-frame clones and leaves some out. This repertoire shows fewer than 150,000 clones, 80% found once; its top ten account for about 5%. Study-wide points: A later analysis linked around 15,000 TCR beta sequences to HLA alleles at 0.05 false discovery rate. The CMV antigen specificity of a few CMV-associated chains was confirmed through in vitro analysis.

The clonotype was recovered from a male donor in good health and CMV-seronegative. This chain uses TRBV7-2 with TRBJ1-1, with TRBD1 as a possible D gene (5 bases). Sequencing was carried out using PBMCs. The DNA for the CDR3 is TGTGCCAGCAGCCGGGACGGGAGGGGAACTGAAGCTTTCTTT. The encoded protein is CASSRDGRGTEAFF.